These T cell receptor beta chains were read from a single sample in a study of technical replicates of blood from a few donors. Profiled with immunoSEQ multiplex PCR; TCRdb holds only in-frame clones, not every one. This table holds some 15,000 clones, around 81% found once. The sequencing input was PBMCs. These receptors all come from a human donor in good health. Each CDR3 is given with its conserved first and last residue. D genes are given only for firm matches. Not every row has a clone size; where given, it reads once, few, many or a size class.

>TRBJ2-1|-|-|13|TRBV18
CASSPSEYNEQFF
TGTGCCAGCTCACCATCGGAGTACAATGAGCAGTTCTTC
>TRBJ2-3|-|-|16|TRBV5-8
CASSLGLVGGADTQYF
TGTGCCAGCAGCTTGGGGTTAGTCGGAGGCGCAGATACGCAGTATTTT
>TRBJ2-1|once|TRBD2|15|TRBV29-1
CSVRTSHQAHNEQFF
TGCAGCGTTCGGACTAGCCACCAAGCCCACAATGAGCAGTTCTTC
>TRBJ2-3|-|TRBD2|15|TRBV6-5
CASSLGLAGADTQYF
TGTGCCAGCAGTTTGGGACTAGCGGGAGCAGATACGCAGTATTTT
>TRBJ1-5|-|-|16|TRBV7-6
CASSLDLGAVNQPQHF
TGTGCCAGCAGCTTAGATTTAGGAGCCGTCAATCAGCCCCAGCATTTT
>TRBJ1-5|-|-|15|TRBV19
CASSQTAGPNQPQHF
TGTGCCAGTAGTCAGACCGCGGGTCCCAATCAGCCCCAGCATTTT
>TRBJ2-7|-|TRBD2|13|TRBV6-5
CASTREGSYEQYF
TGTGCCAGCACCCGGGAGGGGAGCTACGAGCAGTACTTC
>TRBJ2-7|-|-|12|TRBV5-1
CASSSDTYEQYF
TGCGCCAGCAGCTCGGACACGTACGAGCAGTACTTC
>TRBJ1-4|-|TRBD1|16|TRBV18
CASSPSPGGGIEKLFF
TGTGCCAGCTCACCCTCACCAGGGGGAGGTATCGAAAAACTGTTTTTT
>TRBJ2-3|-|TRBD1|14|TRBV6-5
CASRPPEGADTQYF
TGTGCCAGCAGGCCCCCAGAGGGGGCGGATACGCAGTATTTT